A single sample is the source of the 3 T cell receptor beta chains below, sequenced in a study of T cells in Graves' hyperthyroidism and ophthalmopathy. Amplification yielded TCR beta CDR3 regions, with RNA transcripts as the source. TCR CDR3 underwent first-round RT-PCR with the HTBI primer set. TCRdb itself ran the multiplex PCR reads through MiXCR, one entry per CDR3 protein. Of about 350,000 distinct CDR3 sequences listed, approximately 15% are singletons. Sequenced: blood. Receptors were obtained from a woman under 40 with Graves' hyperthyroidism.

This clonotype was seen many times. This sequence joins TRBV15 and TRBJ2-5; 9 bases line up with TRBD1. The V gene end was trimmed by 0 bases and the J gene end by 5 bases; junction bases not matched to a gene: 4. This CDR3 region has 15 residues. The V gene's germline CDR1 is LNHNV and CDR2 YYDKDF (reference sequence). The CDR3 coding sequence is TGTGCCACCAGCAGAGATGCAGGACAGGGGGAGACCCAGTACTTC. Translation gives CATSRDAGQGETQYF.

This chain links TRBV28 with TRBJ2-7; D is uncertain. Germline lookup yields CDR1 MDHEN and CDR2 SYDVKM. Trimming shortened V by 3 bases and J by 2 bases, and 8 bases separated the two germline ends. The CDR3 length is 13 residues. For the CDR3, the DNA is TGTGCCAGCAGTTTTCGCACCCCCTACGAGCAGTACTTC. Amino acids: CASSFRTPYEQYF.

A few counts support this clonotype. The V and J genes are TRBV29-1 and TRBJ2-1; 10 bases match TRBD2. The germline gives CDR1 SQVTM, CDR2 ANQGSEA. This CDR3 comprises 14 residues. Trimming took 1 base from V and 10 from J; bases not matched to a gene: 7. CDR3 nucleotides: TGCAGCGTTGAAGGAACTAGCGGGATCAGGGAGCAGTTCTTC. It is translated as CSVEGTSGIREQFF.